This record concerns one TCR beta chain sequence. Its matching antigen is unknown. The data derive from a study of T-cell reconstitution after alpha-beta-depleted transplantation in children. General study results and limits: Several hundred expanded graft clones reportedly were the source of alpha-beta T cells about two months after transplant.

Unique molecular identifiers were incorporated when the TCRbeta library was constructed. TCRdb passed the PCR reads through MiXCR, listing each CDR3 protein once. The table has hundreds of thousands of distinct CDR3 sequences, around 16% seen once. The CDR3 extends over 13 amino acids. J was trimmed by 5 bases and V by 8 bases; bases with no gene match: 8. From germline, CDR1 is SNHLY and CDR2 FYNNEI. This TCR came from a male patient aged 2 to 10 who had a stem cell transplant for acute lymphoblastic leukemia, so the T cells may come from the graft donor. The chain links TRBV2 to TRBJ2-5, with TRBD2 identical over 7 bases. The sequencing used PBMCs, mostly from graft donor cells, collected 360 days after TCRalphabeta/CD19-depleted stem cell transplant. The CDR3 spells CASARLACETQYF. CDR3 sequence (DNA): TGTGCCAGCGCGAGACTAGCATGTGAGACCCAGTACTTC.